This TCR beta chain appears in the sequencing data of a study of Ad26.COV2.S vaccination and SARS-CoV-2 variants. Notes on the study in general: Placebo recipients had lower spike-specific TCR breadth than vaccine recipients.

The treatment: some 20 received Ad26.COV2.S at low or high dose, single or two shots; a few received placebo; per-sample allocation not given. Material that was analyzed had been drawn on day 63 after the first vaccine or placebo injection. Produced via immunoSEQ multiplex PCR; TCRdb's table is partial and in-frame only. Of roughly 350,000 clones in the sample, around 88% are singletons; the top ten hold roughly 5%. The CDR3 spans 14 residues. Trimming took off 1 base at V and 5 bases at J, with 11 bases between the two ends. CDR1 and CDR2 (germline): MGHRA, YSYEKL. A word on this clone: Antigen unknown.

V and J are TRBV4-1 and TRBJ2-5; no clear D gene. This TCR was recovered from a person between 18 and 65 years old who received the Ad26.COV2.S COVID-19 vaccine or a placebo. The sequences come from peripheral blood, collected in a trial of Ad26.COV2.S vaccine versus placebo. For the CDR3, the DNA is TGCGCCAGCAGCCAAGTCCCCCTCGGGGAGACCCAGTACTTC. Translation: CASSQVPLGETQYF.